Below, 30 T cell receptor beta chains from the same sample are listed, as sequenced in a study of cytomegalovirus exposure and HLA in healthy donors. The primer mix had 60 Vbeta and 13 Jbeta primers. Profiling relied on immunoSEQ multiplex PCR, and the TCRdb table lists in-frame clones only, not all of them. This sample has fewer than 70,000 clones, with 73% found just once. Sequencing input: PBMCs. These receptors were taken from a man aged 50 or older in good health and CMV-seronegative.

This clone has more than one count but fewer than ten. This chain uses TRBV7-2 with TRBJ2-5; TRBD1 agrees at 8 bases. Germline V CDR1 and CDR2: SGHTA, FQGNSA. With V trimmed by 1 base and J by 5 bases, 12 bases remained unmatched. The CDR3 consists of 17 residues. The DNA of the CDR3 is TGTGCCAGCAGCTTAGTAGGTGGGACAGGCGGACTGGAGACCCAGTACTTC. Amino acid sequence: CASSLVGGTGGLETQYF. The whole variable domain, filled in from reference TRBV7-2 and TRBJ2-5, reads GAGVSQSPSNKVTEKGKDVELRCDPISGHTALYWYRQSLGQGLEFLIYFQGNSAPDKSGLPSDRFSAERTGGSVSTLTIQRTQQEDSAVYLCASSLVGGTGGLETQYFGPGTRLLVL.

CDR3 nucleotides: TGTGCCAGCAGTTACGGACAGGTCGGAAACACCATATATTTT. Translated: CASSYGQVGNTIYF. The rearrangement links TRBV6-5 to TRBJ1-3; 7 bases agree with TRBD1. V lost 2 bases and J lost 4; bases outside the gene matches: 2. CDR3 length: 14 amino acids. Germline loops: CDR1 MNHEY, CDR2 SVGAGI.

The chain combines TRBV6-5 with TRBJ2-7; 11 positions agree with TRBD2. This CDR3 spans 14 amino acids. The junction had 9 bases not matched to a gene; V was cut back by 10 bases and J by 4 bases. CDR1 is MNHEY and CDR2 is SVGAGI in the germline V gene. CDR3 protein: CATLAGGLRYEQYF. CDR3 DNA: TGTGCCACCCTAGCGGGGGGCCTCAGGTACGAGCAGTACTTC.

This chain joins TRBV5-6 and TRBJ2-4; tentative D call: TRBD2 (7 bases). The V and J ends lost 4 bases and 2 bases respectively, with 16 bases between them. The CDR3 length is 16 residues. Germline-derived CDR1 and CDR2 are SGHDT and YYEEEE. The CDR3 DNA follows: TGTGCCAGCAGCAACATTGGGGGGGCCACCAAAAACATTCAGTACTTC. This encodes CASSNIGGATKNIQYF.

The chain is built from TRBV29-1 and TRBJ2-2; D is perhaps TRBD1 (5 bases). Germline V gene sequence: CDR1 SQVTM, CDR2 ANQGSEA. The CDR3 runs to 13 residues. V was trimmed by 7 bases and J by 4 bases, leaving 13 bases between them. In nucleotides, the CDR3 is TGCAGCGCAAGGCAGGGTGGCACCGGGGAGCTGTTTTTT. Protein sequence: CSARQGGTGELFF.

The chain joins TRBV30 to TRBJ2-7; 7 positions agree with TRBD2. The germline V gene encodes CDR1 GTSNPN and CDR2 SVGIG (reference sequence). The V and J ends lost 1 base and 0 bases, in that order; junction bases with no gene match: 3. The CDR3 covers 14 residues. CDR3 residues: CAWSGEGSSYEQYF. CDR3 sequence (DNA): TGTGCCTGGAGTGGGGAGGGTAGCTCCTACGAGCAGTACTTC. Variable domain in full (rest from reference TRBV30 and TRBJ2-7): SQTIHQWPATLVQPVGSPLSLECTVEGTSNPNLYWYRQAAGRGLQLLFYSVGIGQISSEVPQNLSASRPQDRQFILSSKKLLLSDSGFYLCAWSGEGSSYEQYFGPGTRLTVT.

The J gene is TRBJ1-2, the V gene TRBV6-5, with TRBD1 identical over 7 bases. The CDR3 sequence is 15 residues long. The junction had 16 bases not matched to a gene; V was cut back by 6 bases and J by 9 bases. CDR1 MNHEY and CDR2 SVGAGI come from the germline V gene. The CDR3 here is CASRAPGTDGWRYTF. CDR3 nucleotide sequence: TGTGCCAGCAGGGCCCCCGGGACAGACGGGTGGCGCTACACCTTC.

This clone was observed a single time. This chain uses TRBV10-3 with TRBJ1-6, with 8 nucleotides matching TRBD1. CDR1 ENHRY and CDR2 SYGVKD come from the germline V gene. Losses at the gene ends were 4 bases for V and 6 bases for J; bases not matched to a gene: 2. This CDR3 has 14 residues. Here the CDR3 reads CAISAGGVNSPLHF. CDR3 DNA: TGTGCCATCAGTGCAGGGGGCGTTAATTCACCCCTCCACTTT.

By sample share, this clone is medium-sized. This chain links TRBV27 with TRBJ1-1; 8 bases are a match to TRBD1. This CDR3 has 14 residues. With 5 bases clipped from V and 1 base from J, the junction kept 3 bases outside the gene matches. Germline assignment: CDR1 MNHEY and CDR2 SMNVEV (reference sequence). CDR3 DNA sequence: TGTGCCAGCAGTCCCCAGGGGGCGAACACTGAAGCTTTCTTT. Encoded protein: CASSPQGANTEAFF.

The chain employs TRBV9 and TRBJ1-5, with D uncertain. The germline V gene has CDR1 SGDLS and CDR2 YYNGEE. The V end lost 2 bases, the J end lost 4 bases, and 7 bases lay between the germline ends. CDR3 length: 13 residues. The CDR3 DNA is TGTGCCAGCAGCGTCGACATTAATCAGCCCCAGCATTTT. It encodes CASSVDINQPQHF. Complete variable domain (other parts from reference TRBV9 and TRBJ1-5): DSGVTQTPKHLITATGQRVTLRCSPRSGDLSVYWYQQSLDQGLQFLIQYYNGEERAKGNILERFSAQQFPDLHSELNLSSLELGDSALYFCASSVDINQPQHFGDGTRLSIL.

This clone was counted a few times. CDR3 DNA sequence: TGTGCCAGCAGCGTAGTAGAGGGACTAGCGGGGGGGCGGTTTAAACCAGATACGCAGTATTTT. Translation: CASSVVEGLAGGRFKPDTQYF. The chain has TRBV9 and TRBJ2-3; 16 bases are a match to TRBD2. V lost 0 bases, J lost 4 bases, and 14 bases stayed unmatched. This CDR3 comprises 21 residues. Germline V gene data show CDR1 as SGDLS and CDR2 as YYNGEE.

This chain links TRBV27 with TRBJ2-1; 10 bases fit TRBD2. CDR1 is MNHEY, CDR2 SMNVEV, per germline (reference sequence). The ends lost 1 base at V and 7 bases at J; junction bases unmatched: 10. The CDR3 consists of 17 residues. Here the CDR3 reads CASSLFKAGGYRNEQFF. For the CDR3, the DNA is TGTGCCAGCAGTTTATTTAAAGCGGGGGGGTATAGGAATGAGCAGTTCTTC.

The rearrangement uses TRBV5-1 and TRBJ2-7; D is possibly TRBD1 (5 bases). The V gene's germline CDR1 is SGHRS and CDR2 YFSETQ. The CDR3 covers 16 residues. Trimming shortened V by 3 bases and J by 4 bases, and 20 bases separated the two germline ends. The DNA for the CDR3 is TGCGCCAGCAGCTCCGGACATTCCCTATCCCCATACGAGCAGTACTTC. Translated, it gives CASSSGHSLSPYEQYF.

V and J are TRBV11-2 and TRBJ2-4; 11 nucleotides agree with TRBD2. The ends lost 6 bases at V and 0 bases at J; junction bases unmatched: 10. The germline gives CDR1 SGHAT, CDR2 FQNNGV. The CDR3 has 18 residues. In DNA form, the CDR3 reads TGTGCCAGCAGTGTTGGGACTAGCGGCGACCTAGCCAAAAACATTCAGTACTTC. Translation: CASSVGTSGDLAKNIQYF. Full variable domain (outside the CDR3, taken from reference TRBV11-2 and TRBJ2-4): EAGVAQSPRYKIIEKRQSVAFWCNPISGHATLYWYQQILGQGPKLLIQFQNNGVVDDSQLPKDRFSAERLKGVDSTLKIQPAKLEDSAVYLCASSVGTSGDLAKNIQYFGAGTRLSVL.

This chain joins TRBV10-3 and TRBJ2-5; 7 bases fit TRBD2. This CDR3 has 13 residues. Per the germline V gene, CDR1 is ENHRY and CDR2 is SYGVKD. The J segment lost 1 base and the V segment lost 10 bases, leaving 6 bases of the junction unmatched. Written as DNA, the CDR3 is TGTGCCACCGGCTGGGGGGGCCAAGAGACCCAGTACTTC. It is translated as CATGWGGQETQYF.

This clone was seen a single time. V is TRBV19 and J is TRBJ1-2; D gene ambiguous. V was pared by 9 bases and J by 1 base, with 12 bases between. Germline values: CDR1 LNHDA, CDR2 SQIVND (reference sequence). This CDR3 has 13 amino acids. The CDR3 bases are TGTGCCAGCAGGTCAGACGGTAACTATGGCTACACCTTC. This codes for CASRSDGNYGYTF.

The rearrangement joins TRBV30 to TRBJ1-1, with 9 bases matching TRBD1. V lost 8 bases, J lost 3 bases, and 1 base stayed unmatched. Germline-derived CDR1 and CDR2 are GTSNPN and SVGIG (reference sequence). The CDR3 runs to 11 residues. As DNA, the CDR3 is TGTGCCGGGACAGGGTACACTGAAGCTTTCTTT. Its protein is CAGTGYTEAFF. Full variable domain (outside the CDR3, taken from reference TRBV30 and TRBJ1-1): SQTIHQWPATLVQPVGSPLSLECTVEGTSNPNLYWYRQAAGRGLQLLFYSVGIGQISSEVPQNLSASRPQDRQFILSSKKLLLSDSGFYLCAGTGYTEAFFGQGTRLTVV.

The CDR3 spells CASSPPASGGAGEQFF. Here the CDR3 DNA reads TGTGCCAGCTCACCACCGGCCAGCGGGGGGGCCGGCGAGCAGTTCTTC. The V and J genes are TRBV18 and TRBJ2-1; the match to TRBD2 covers 10 bases. The germline gives CDR1 KGHSH, CDR2 LQKENI. The CDR3 totals 16 residues. The V gene end was trimmed by 0 bases and the J gene end by 10 bases; junction bases not matched to a gene: 9.

This clone was seen a handful of times. V usage is TRBV29-1 and J usage is TRBJ2-7, with TRBD1 matching over 9 bases. With V trimmed by 3 bases and J by 6 bases, 12 bases remained unmatched. The length of the CDR3 is 15 residues. CDR1 SQVTM and CDR2 ANQGSEA come from the germline V gene. CDR3 DNA: TGCAGCGTTGAGGTCAGGGGGACAGGGTCTGGCGAGCAGTACTTC. Translation gives CSVEVRGTGSGEQYF.

The chain couples TRBV6-1 to TRBJ1-5, with D possibly matching TRBD1 (5 bases). The V gene's germline CDR1 is MNHNS and CDR2 SASEGT. V lost 10 bases and J lost 1, with 11 bases in between. This CDR3 spans 13 amino acids. The CDR3 DNA follows: TGTGCCATACTTCAGGGAAGCAATCAGCCCCAGCATTTT. Translating it yields CAILQGSNQPQHF.

By share, this clone counts as medium-sized. Other DNA sequences in this specimen translate into the identical CDR3. CDR3 loop: CASRQGLQPQHF. CDR3 DNA: TGTGCCAGCAGACAGGGTCTACAGCCCCAGCATTTT. This sequence joins TRBV6-5 and TRBJ1-5, with D possibly matching TRBD1 (6 bases). In germline, CDR1 is MNHEY, CDR2 SVGAGI. V lost 6 bases and J lost 7, with 10 bases in between. This CDR3 is 12 amino acids long.

The chain employs TRBV30 and TRBJ1-2, with 9 bases aligning to TRBD1. Trimming cost V 0 bases and J 5 bases; bases outside gene matches: 1. Germline lookup yields CDR1 GTSNPN and CDR2 SVGIG (reference sequence). The length of the CDR3 is 13 residues. The CDR3 DNA sequence: TGTGCCTGGAGTGTAGGGACAGGGTATGGCTACACCTTC. Amino acid sequence: CAWSVGTGYGYTF.

This chain links TRBV12-2 with TRBJ2-5; the DNA was not compared with TRBD2, the D call given in the table. The closer fit of TRBJ2-7 to the DNA end suggests the J call may be wrong. TRBV12-2 is tagged as a pseudogene. The CDR3 is 16 residues long. CDR3 sequence (DNA): TGTGCAAGTCGCCCTAGGATCACCTGGAGGACCTACGAGCAGTACTTC. It is translated as CASRPRITWRTYEQYF.

This chain uses TRBV15 with TRBJ2-7; 9 nucleotides match TRBD1. V lost 4 bases, J lost 4 bases, and 11 bases stayed unmatched. From germline, CDR1 is LNHNV and CDR2 YYDKDF (reference sequence). CDR3 length: 16 residues. The CDR3 region has the DNA TGTGCCACCAGCAAACCGGGACAGGGCGCTTTATACGAGCAGTACTTC. As protein: CATSKPGQGALYEQYF.

The chain joins TRBV6-4 to TRBJ2-1, with 8 bases aligning to TRBD2. The ends lost 6 bases at V and 2 bases at J; junction bases unmatched: 6. The CDR3 runs 15 residues. Per germline, CDR1 MRHNA and CDR2 SNTAGT. CDR3 DNA: TGTGCCAGCAGCCAGCGGGGGCCTCCCTACAATGAGCAGTTCTTC. Protein: CASSQRGPPYNEQFF.

V usage is TRBV19 and J usage is TRBJ1-4; 7 positions agree with TRBD1. From germline, CDR1 is LNHDA and CDR2 SQIVND (reference sequence). The V gene end was trimmed by 10 bases and the J gene end by 11 bases; junction bases not matched to a gene: 16. The CDR3 is 14 amino acids. CDR3 residues: CATRKGAQGWKLFF. As DNA, the CDR3 is TGTGCCACCAGAAAGGGGGCGCAGGGATGGAAACTGTTTTTT.

In this sample, this clone turned up a few times. The chain recombines TRBV7-9 with TRBJ2-2, with 9 bases that match TRBD1. The CDR3 runs to 15 residues. The V segment lost 6 bases and the J segment 5 bases; nucleotides outside the gene matches: 7. CDR1 and CDR2 from the germline V gene are SEHNR and FQNEAQ (reference sequence). As DNA, the CDR3 is TGTGCCAGCAGTGTTACAGGGGGCTGGACCGGGGAGCTGTTTTTT. Translation gives CASSVTGGWTGELFF.

The chain couples TRBV4-1 to TRBJ2-3, with TRBD2 matching 10 bases. The CDR3 runs to 15 residues. V lost 2 bases, J lost 1 base, and 0 bases stayed unmatched. Germline V gene data show CDR1 as MGHRA and CDR2 as YSYEKL. The CDR3 protein is CASSQLAGGTDTQYF. CDR3 in DNA: TGCGCCAGCAGCCAACTAGCGGGGGGCACAGATACGCAGTATTTT.

A single count supports this clone. The junction shows a germline mismatch at one end, possibly a read error. The chain uses TRBV6-1 and TRBJ2-7, with TRBD2 identical over 10 bases. Germline CDR1 MNHNS, CDR2 SASEGT. This CDR3 is built from 15 residues. The CDR3 spells CASTLAGAISYGQYF. CDR3 DNA: TGTGCCAGCACCCTAGCGGGGGCGATCTCCTACGGGCAGTACTTC.

J is TRBJ2-6 and V is TRBV7-9; TRBD2 agrees at 9 bases. Unmatched junction bases numbered 4, after V lost 3 bases and J lost 4 bases. The CDR3 loop spans 16 amino acids. The germline V gene encodes CDR1 SEHNR and CDR2 FQNEAQ (reference sequence). The CDR3 is CASSFRRGGGANVLTF. The CDR3 DNA is TGTGCCAGCAGCTTTCGGCGGGGGGGCGGGGCCAACGTCCTGACTTTC.